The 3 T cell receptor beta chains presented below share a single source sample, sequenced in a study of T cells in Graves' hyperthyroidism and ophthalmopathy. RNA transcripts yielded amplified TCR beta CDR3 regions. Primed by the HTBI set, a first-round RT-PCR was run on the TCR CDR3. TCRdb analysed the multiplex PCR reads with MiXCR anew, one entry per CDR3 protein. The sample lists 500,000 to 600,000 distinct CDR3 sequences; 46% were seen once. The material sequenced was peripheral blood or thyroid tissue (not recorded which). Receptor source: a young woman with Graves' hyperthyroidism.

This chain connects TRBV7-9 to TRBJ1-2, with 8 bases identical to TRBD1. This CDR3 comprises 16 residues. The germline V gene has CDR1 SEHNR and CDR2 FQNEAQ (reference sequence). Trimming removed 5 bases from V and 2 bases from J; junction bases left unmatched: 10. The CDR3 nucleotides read TGTGCCAGCAGCCCTGCAGGGGACAGGACGAACTATGGCTACACCTTC. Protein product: CASSPAGDRTNYGYTF.

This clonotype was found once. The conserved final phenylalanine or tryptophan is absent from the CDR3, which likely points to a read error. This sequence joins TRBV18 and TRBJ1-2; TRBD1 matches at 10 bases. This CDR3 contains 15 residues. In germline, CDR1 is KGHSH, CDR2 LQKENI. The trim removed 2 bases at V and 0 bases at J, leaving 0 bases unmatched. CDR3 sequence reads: CASSPGTGANYGYTL. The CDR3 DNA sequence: TGTGCCAGCTCACCAGGGACAGGGGCTAACTATGGCTACACCCTC.

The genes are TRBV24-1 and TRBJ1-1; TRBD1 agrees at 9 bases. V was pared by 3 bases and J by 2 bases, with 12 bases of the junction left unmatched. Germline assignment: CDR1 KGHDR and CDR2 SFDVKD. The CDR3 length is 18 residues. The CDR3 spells CATSDRPGQGSGNTEAFF. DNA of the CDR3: TGTGCCACCAGTGATCGACCGGGACAGGGATCTGGAAACACTGAAGCTTTCTTT.